This entry concerns a single TCR beta chain. This study enrolled people aged 18 to 89 from roughly 22 US geographic areas. This record comes from a study of blood T cell repertoires in COVID-19. Study-wide context: The origin of the acute and convalescent COVID-19 samples was the United States, Italy and Spain.

Per the original data handling: Estimates of nucleated cell counts were drawn from the amplification of reference gene primers. Using immunoSEQ multiplex PCR, the repertoire was profiled, and TCRdb retains in-frame clones only, with some absent. V and J calls and clone size are copied from that table; D and trimming were computed from the DNA. The data contain 310,000 or so clones, approximately 90% of them singletons. This TCR came from a young woman who had recovered from COVID-19. Sequencing was done on a sample of PBMCs or T cells enriched from blood (not recorded which).

The CDR3 loop reads CASSLDGRDNQPQHF. DNA of the CDR3: TGTGCCAGCAGCTTGGACGGACGGGACAATCAGCCCCAGCATTTT. This chain uses TRBV7-2 with TRBJ1-5; D gene unclear. Germline CDR1 reads SGHTA; CDR2 reads FQGNSA. The germline V and J ends were trimmed by 3 bases and 3 bases, with 12 bases remaining between them. The CDR3 is 15 residues long.